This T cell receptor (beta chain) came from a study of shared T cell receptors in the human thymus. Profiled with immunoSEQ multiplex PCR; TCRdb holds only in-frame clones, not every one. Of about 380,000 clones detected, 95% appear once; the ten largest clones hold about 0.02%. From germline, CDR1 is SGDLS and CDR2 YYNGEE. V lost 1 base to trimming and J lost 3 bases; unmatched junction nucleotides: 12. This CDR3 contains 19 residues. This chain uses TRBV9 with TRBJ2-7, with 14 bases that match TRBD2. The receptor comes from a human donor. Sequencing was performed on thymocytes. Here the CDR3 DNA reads TGTGCCAGCAGCGTATTTCCGGACAGAGGGACTAGCGGGAGCTACGAGCAGTACTTC. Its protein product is CASSVFPDRGTSGSYEQYF.